The next 16 T cell receptor beta chains were all read from a single sample in a study of blood T cell repertoires in COVID-19 (TCRdb year 2020). Library generation was performed with the immunoSEQ multiplex PCR assay. TCRdb's version of the immuneACCESS table is confined to in-frame rearrangements and falls short of the full clone set. An unresolved V gene accounts for under half of the shortfall where checked; the remainder is of unknown origin. The sample has 100,000 or so clones on record, 65% to 90% of them singletons. About 4% of the sample belongs to the ten largest clones. The sequencing sample was made of peripheral blood. These receptors were taken from a man between 60 and 75 years old with acute or convalescent COVID-19.

DNA of the CDR3: TGTGCCAGTCGCGGGAGTTACTCCTACAATGAGCAGTTCTTC. Its translation: CASRGSYSYNEQFF. This chain connects TRBV19 to TRBJ2-1, with 7 bases that match TRBD2. V shed 8 bases, J shed 0 bases, and the junction held 4 bases outside the gene matches. The V gene's germline CDR1 is LNHDA and CDR2 SQIVND (reference sequence). This CDR3 is 14 amino acids long.

The chain carries TRBV5-1 and TRBJ1-5; 11 bases align to TRBD1. This CDR3 is built from 20 residues. Germline V gene sequence: CDR1 SGHRS, CDR2 YFSETQ. J lost 5 bases, V lost 0 bases, and 16 bases had no gene match. The CDR3 is CASSLAPDRGRLKGDQPQHF. The CDR3 DNA is TGCGCCAGCAGCTTGGCCCCGGACAGGGGGCGACTAAAGGGGGATCAGCCCCAGCATTTT. Full variable domain (rest looked up from reference TRBV5-1 and TRBJ1-5): KAGVTQTPRYLIKTRGQQVTLSCSPISGHRSVSWYQQTPGQGLQFLFEYFSETQRNKGNFPGRFSGRQFSNSRSEMNVSTLELGDSALYLCASSLAPDRGRLKGDQPQHFGDGTRLSIL.

This clone was recorded a few times. This chain connects TRBV9 to TRBJ1-4; TRBD1 matches at 9 bases. The V and J ends lost 6 bases and 8 bases, in that order; junction bases with no gene match: 8. This CDR3 contains 14 residues. Germline loops: CDR1 SGDLS, CDR2 YYNGEE. CDR3 sequence: CASNHRGQVEKLFF. CDR3 in DNA: TGTGCCAGCAACCACAGGGGGCAAGTCGAAAAACTGTTTTTT.

The chain recombines TRBV6-1 with TRBJ2-1, with 7 bases fitting TRBD2. Unmatched junction bases numbered 4, after V lost 1 base and J lost 4 bases. CDR1 and CDR2 (germline): MNHNS, SASEGT. The CDR3 sequence is 15 residues long. CDR3 region: CASSEEGAGYNEQFF. The CDR3 DNA is TGTGCCAGCAGTGAAGAGGGAGCGGGGTACAATGAGCAGTTCTTC.

DNA of the CDR3: TGTGCCAGTAGGACTATGACGGACACTGAAGCTTTCTTT. It is translated as CASRTMTDTEAFF. This chain connects TRBV19 to TRBJ1-1; unclear D gene. CDR3 length equals 13 residues. V was clipped by 6 bases and J by 3 bases, with 11 bases between them. Per germline, CDR1 LNHDA and CDR2 SQIVND (reference sequence).

The CDR3 bases are TGTGCCAGCAGCCCGTGGACAGGGAACACTGAAGCTTTCTTT. The encoded protein is CASSPWTGNTEAFF. This chain uses TRBV9 with TRBJ1-1, with 7 bases aligning to TRBD1. The CDR3 extends over 14 amino acids. Per germline, CDR1 SGDLS and CDR2 YYNGEE. Trimming took 4 bases from V and 1 from J; bases not matched to a gene: 4.

This clone came up a few times. V gene TRBV3-1 (or the pseudogene TRBV3-2) combines with J gene TRBJ2-7; D is uncertain. This CDR3 spans 16 amino acids. Per the germline V gene, CDR1 is LGHDT and CDR2 is YNNKEL (reference sequence). V lost 1 base and J 2 bases, leaving 15 bases between the germline ends. The CDR3 sequence: CASSQVPSSPTYEQYF. The CDR3 DNA reads as TGTGCCAGCAGCCAAGTTCCGTCAAGCCCCACCTACGAGCAGTACTTC.

The chain recombines TRBV19 with TRBJ2-1, with TRBD1 matching 8 bases. This CDR3 is 15 amino acids long. Germline V gives CDR1 LNHDA, CDR2 SQIVND (reference sequence). V shed 1 base and J 6 bases; nucleotides not matched to a gene: 5. The CDR3 is CASSIGAGGFNEQFF. The DNA for the CDR3 is TGTGCCAGTAGTATAGGTGCAGGGGGCTTCAATGAGCAGTTCTTC. The full variable domain, in which reference TRBV19 and TRBJ2-1 provide the parts outside the CDR3, is DGGITQSPKYLFRKEGQNVTLSCEQNLNHDAMYWYRQDPGQGLRLIYYSQIVNDFQKGDIAEGYSVSREKKESFPLTVTSAQKNPTAFYLCASSIGAGGFNEQFFGPGTRLTVL.

The chain couples TRBV19 to TRBJ2-7, with 8 bases aligning to TRBD2. The CDR3 contains 14 residues. The junction had 11 bases not matched to a gene; V was cut back by 9 bases and J by 4 bases. Germline V gene sequence: CDR1 LNHDA, CDR2 SQIVND (reference sequence). This CDR3 is CASSSGGWAYEQYF. The DNA for the CDR3 is TGTGCCAGCTCATCGGGAGGGTGGGCGTACGAGCAGTACTTC.

J is TRBJ1-6 and V is TRBV15, with 8 nucleotides matching TRBD1. Losses at the gene ends were 1 base for V and 7 bases for J; bases not matched to a gene: 6. The CDR3 spans 16 residues. CDR1 LNHNV and CDR2 YYDKDF come from the germline V gene (reference sequence). CDR3 sequence: CATSRGTGLGNSPLHF. CDR3 DNA sequence: TGTGCCACCAGCAGAGGGACAGGGCTGGGCAATTCACCCCTCCACTTT.

The J gene is TRBJ2-1, the V gene TRBV5-1; TRBD2 matches at 9 bases. CDR1 is SGHRS and CDR2 is YFSETQ in the germline V gene. With V trimmed by 5 bases and J by 7 bases, 10 bases remained unmatched. The CDR3 is 15 amino acids. CDR3: CASSTRGGGPNEQFF. CDR3 sequence (DNA): TGCGCCAGCAGTACTCGCGGGGGGGGACCGAATGAGCAGTTCTTC.

The V call is TRBV25-1, the J call TRBJ1-2; D is uncertain. This CDR3 is 15 amino acids long. From germline, CDR1 is MGHDK and CDR2 SYGVNS. The ends were cut back, 5 bases at V and 2 bases at J, with 15 bases in the middle. CDR3 bases: TGTGCCAGCAGTTTGTGGCAGCCAGGAAACTATGGCTACACCTTC. It yields the protein CASSLWQPGNYGYTF.

This sequence joins TRBV12-3 or TRBV12-4 and TRBJ2-4; D is uncertain. V shed 2 bases and J shed 5 bases, with 7 bases lying between them. The CDR3 has 13 amino acids. The CDR3 reads CASSLSRENIQYF. Here the CDR3 DNA reads TGTGCCAGCAGTTTATCCCGGGAAAACATTCAGTACTTC.

The chain uses TRBV2 and TRBJ2-7; perhaps TRBD2 as D (7 bases). Germline V gives CDR1 SNHLY, CDR2 FYNNEI. The V gene lost 6 bases and the J gene lost 6 bases, with 15 bases spanning the gap. This CDR3 is built from 13 residues. CDR3 loop: CASRPLRGAEQYF. CDR3 bases: TGTGCCAGCAGGCCATTACGGGGGGCCGAGCAGTACTTC.

The sample holds a few counts of this clone. As DNA, the CDR3 is TGTGCCAGCAGCAAGCGGGTGGGACGCGAGTCCTACGAGCAGTACTTC. Amino acids: CASSKRVGRESYEQYF. The rearrangement links TRBV9 to TRBJ2-7, with a possible D match to TRBD2 (6 bases). There are 16 residues in the CDR3. The germline V gene has CDR1 SGDLS and CDR2 YYNGEE. V was clipped by 4 bases and J by 1 base, with 18 bases between them.

The V gene is TRBV7-9, the J gene TRBJ1-3, with D unclear. The germline CDR1 and CDR2 sequences are SEHNR and FQNEAQ (reference sequence). Trimming took off 3 bases at V and 2 bases at J, with 14 bases between the two ends. The CDR3 extends over 16 amino acids. The CDR3 bases are TGTGCCAGCAGCTTTCCTAGATCCCAGCCTGGAAACACCATATATTTT. It specifies CASSFPRSQPGNTIYF. Combining the CDR3 with reference TRBV7-9 and TRBJ1-3 gives the whole variable domain DTGVSQNPRHKITKRGQNVTFRCDPISEHNRLYWYRQTLGQGPEFLTYFQNEAQLEKSRLLSDRFSAERPKGSFSTLEIQRTEQGDSAMYLCASSFPRSQPGNTIYFGEGSWLTVV.